This paragraph reports one T cell receptor beta chain. Its antigen is not known. TCRdb re-called the RT-PCR reads with MiXCR, one entry per CDR3 protein. There are roughly 710,000 distinct CDR3 sequences in the sample; 12% to 15% occur only once, and 6% to 9.5% lies in the top ten. Germline trimming cut 3 bases from V and 0 bases from J; bases unmatched to any gene: 5. Germline lookup yields CDR1 MGHRA and CDR2 YSYEKL. This CDR3 spans 16 amino acids. The source of the sample is a study of response to subunit inactivated influenza vaccine. General study results and limits: Each seasonal flu vaccination may recruit only limited new T cells, authors suggested.

The TCR was taken from a man in his fifties or sixties who received an inactivated influenza vaccine. The chain carries TRBV4-1 and TRBJ2-4, with TRBD1 matching over 7 bases. Material: PBMCs from blood, obtained approximately 15 days before vaccination. The CDR3 protein is CASSQGQIVAKNIQYF. In DNA, the CDR3 is TGCGCCAGCAGCCAGGGACAGATCGTAGCCAAAAACATTCAGTACTTC.